Following are 14 T cell receptor beta chains from one sample sequenced in a study of blood T cell repertoires in COVID-19. Measured with immunoSEQ multiplex PCR; TCRdb has only the in-frame clones, and not every one. This repertoire shows a few hundred thousand clones, 80% to 90% found once; its top ten account for about 12%. The sample was peripheral blood. These receptors all stem from an older woman with COVID-19, enrolled during active disease.

The chain uses TRBV3-1 (or the pseudogene TRBV3-2) and TRBJ1-2, with D hard to call. V shed 0 bases and J shed 4 bases, with 12 bases lying between them. The germline V gene encodes CDR1 LGHDT and CDR2 YNNKEL (reference sequence). CDR3 length: 15 amino acids. CDR3 sequence (DNA): TGTGCCAGCAGCCAAGATGAGCCGATCGTCTATGGCTACACCTTC. Amino acids: CASSQDEPIVYGYTF.

This chain links TRBV27 with TRBJ2-7, with D maybe TRBD1 (6 bases). Germline V gene data show CDR1 as MNHEY and CDR2 as SMNVEV (reference sequence). The V gene lost 4 bases and the J gene lost 0 bases, with 10 bases spanning the gap. There are 14 residues in the CDR3. CDR3 nucleotide sequence: TGTGCCAGCAGTTCCTTACAGGGCTCCTACGAGCAGTACTTC. Encoded protein: CASSSLQGSYEQYF.

This chain connects TRBV7-9 to TRBJ1-5; D not certain. Trimming pared 4 bases from V and 4 bases from J, leaving 5 bases between. CDR3 length: 12 amino acids. Germline V gene sequence: CDR1 SEHNR, CDR2 FQNEAQ (reference sequence). CDR3 in amino acids: CASSSDNQPQHF. In DNA form, the CDR3 reads TGTGCCAGCAGCTCAGATAATCAGCCCCAGCATTTT.

This chain connects TRBV28 to TRBJ1-2; unclear D gene. CDR1 and CDR2 from the germline V gene are MDHEN and SYDVKM. This CDR3 comprises 13 residues. The ends were cut back, 6 bases at V and 5 bases at J, with 13 bases in the middle. The CDR3 region has the DNA TGTGCCAGCAGCCTGGCGAGGGCTTATGGCTACACCTTC. Translating it yields CASSLARAYGYTF.

This chain links TRBV5-1 with TRBJ2-6; TRBD2 is a possible D gene (5 bases). There are 18 residues in the CDR3. Per the germline V gene, CDR1 is SGHRS and CDR2 is YFSETQ. Trimming cost V 4 bases and J 0 bases, with 17 bases left between them. Written as DNA, the CDR3 is TGCGCCAGCAGCGTTGACGGCACAGCGGTCTCTGGGGCCAACGTCCTGACTTTC. The encoded protein is CASSVDGTAVSGANVLTF.

CDR3 in DNA: TGCAGCGTTGAAGACCCCAGGGGCGCAAACTATGGCTACACCTTC. Translating gives CSVEDPRGANYGYTF. The chain joins TRBV29-1 to TRBJ1-2, with D possibly matching TRBD1 (6 bases). The CDR3 consists of 15 residues. From germline, CDR1 is SQVTM and CDR2 ANQGSEA. V lost 0 bases and J 2 bases, leaving 13 bases between the germline ends.

The CDR3, as DNA: TGTGCCAGCTCACTAATTCGGGACACCGGGGAGCTGTTTTTT. Its protein product is CASSLIRDTGELFF. The J gene is TRBJ2-2, the V gene TRBV18; D unresolved. Trimming removed 4 bases at V and 3 bases at J, with 9 bases between. Germline V gives CDR1 KGHSH, CDR2 LQKENI. The CDR3 totals 14 residues.

The chain's CDR3 is CASTKTTGGGANVLTF. The CDR3 coding sequence is TGTGCCAGCACAAAAACAACAGGGGGTGGAGCCAACGTCCTGACTTTC. This chain joins TRBV27 and TRBJ2-6; 8 nucleotides agree with TRBD1. CDR3 length: 16 residues. Trimming at V came to 7 bases and at J to 7 bases, leaving 12 bases not matched to a gene. Germline V gives CDR1 MNHEY, CDR2 SMNVEV (reference sequence).

This rearrangement joins TRBV19 to TRBJ2-1; D is unresolved. The CDR3 consists of 13 residues. CDR1 LNHDA and CDR2 SQIVND come from the germline V gene (reference sequence). Trimming pared 3 bases from V and 4 bases from J, leaving 7 bases between. CDR3: CASSIWRYNEQFF. CDR3 sequence (DNA): TGTGCCAGTAGTATTTGGAGATACAATGAGCAGTTCTTC.

This clone was seen a single time. V is TRBV18 and J is TRBJ1-1, with D unresolved. The CDR3 totals 16 residues. The germline V and J ends were trimmed by 2 bases and 3 bases, with 16 bases remaining between them. From germline, CDR1 is KGHSH and CDR2 LQKENI. The CDR3 protein is CASSPEAVRRYTEAFF. The CDR3 nucleotides are TGTGCCAGCTCACCAGAAGCGGTCCGCCGCTACACTGAAGCTTTCTTT.

The genes are TRBV5-4 and TRBJ2-7; 12 bases line up with TRBD2. Germline V CDR1 and CDR2: SGHNT, YYREEE (reference sequence). V shed 5 bases and J 6 bases; nucleotides not matched to a gene: 6. The CDR3 extends over 14 amino acids. CDR3 bases: TGTGCCAGCAGACCCCTAGCGGGGGGGGGCGAGCAGTACTTC. Its protein is CASRPLAGGGEQYF.

The gene calls are TRBV24-1 and TRBJ2-3; D is ambiguous. This CDR3 is built from 15 residues. The V gene's germline CDR1 is KGHDR and CDR2 SFDVKD. Trimming cost V 4 bases and J 2 bases, with 12 bases left between them. The CDR3 nucleotides read TGTGCCACCAGTGACCCAGCAGGTCCCACAGATACGCAGTATTTT. Residues: CATSDPAGPTDTQYF.

The chain employs TRBV30 and TRBJ1-5; D unclear. Trimming stripped 0 bases from V and 0 bases from J, with 15 bases between. The CDR3 consists of 17 residues. Germline V CDR1 and CDR2: GTSNPN, SVGIG (reference sequence). The CDR3 sequence: CAWSVGQYGNSNQPQHF. DNA for the CDR3: TGTGCCTGGAGTGTCGGTCAATACGGGAATAGCAATCAGCCCCAGCATTTT.

A single count supports this clone. V usage is TRBV5-1 and J usage is TRBJ1-4, with 9 bases lining up with TRBD1. The ends lost 0 bases at V and 5 bases at J; junction bases unmatched: 2. Germline CDR1 reads SGHRS; CDR2 reads YFSETQ. The CDR3 covers 15 residues. The CDR3 loop is CASSLEGTGNEKLFF. The CDR3 DNA reads TGCGCCAGCAGCTTGGAGGGGACAGGGAATGAAAAACTGTTTTTT.